This T cell receptor beta chain stems from a study of T-cell reconstitution after alpha-beta-depleted transplantation in children (dated by TCRdb to about 2016). With regard to the full study: Using TCR repertoire profiling, the study quantitatively followed how T-cell immune reconstitution unfolded in children after TCRalphabeta/CD19-depleted allogeneic hematopoietic cell transplantation.

The library was prepared using PCR. The data were produced on an Illumina HiSeq 2500. To normalize quantification of the TCRbeta repertoire, the TCR libraries were built with molecular barcoding that relied on unique molecular identifiers. The public sequencing data were trimmed at Q25 with fastp and processed into clonotypes with MiXCR by TCRdb, which kept only in-frame beta chains. Rows merge per CDR3 protein into single entries with the most common DNA and genes. Recorded for this sample are about 610,000 distinct CDR3 sequences; about 10% of them occurred a single time. The top ten clonotypes cover less than 4.5% of the sample. V is reduced by 1 base and J by 5 bases, leaving a spacing of 8 bases between them. CDR1 and CDR2 are read off the germline V gene (reference sequence) as DFQATT and SNEGSKA. Counted from cysteine to phenylalanine, this CDR3 has 12 amino acids. Of the read, only the CDR3 DNA is kept; its 36 bases are in frame from base 1.

Regarding this clonotype: It lacks a known antigen. The sample holds no much larger clone one base away, and base qualities are not on file.

The sample was PBMCs from the stem cell graft donor, taken from the stem cell graft. The V and J genes are TRBV20-1 and TRBJ1-2; there is no confident call for the D gene. The sequence was collected from a human donor who donated a stem cell graft to a child with acute myeloid leukemia. In nucleotides, the sequence is TGCAGTGCTAGAGTAGGGTTGTATGGCTACACCTTC. Translated, this is CSARVGLYGYTF.